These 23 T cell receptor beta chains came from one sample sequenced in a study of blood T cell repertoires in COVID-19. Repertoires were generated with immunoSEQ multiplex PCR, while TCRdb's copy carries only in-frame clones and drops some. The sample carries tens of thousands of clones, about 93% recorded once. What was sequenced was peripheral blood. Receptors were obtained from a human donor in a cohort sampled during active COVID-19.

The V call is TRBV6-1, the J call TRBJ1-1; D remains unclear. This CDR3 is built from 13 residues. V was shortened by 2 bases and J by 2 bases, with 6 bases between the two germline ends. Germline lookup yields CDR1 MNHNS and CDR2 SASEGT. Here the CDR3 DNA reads TGTGCCAGCAGTGAAATGGCCAACACTGAAGCTTTCTTT. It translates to CASSEMANTEAFF.

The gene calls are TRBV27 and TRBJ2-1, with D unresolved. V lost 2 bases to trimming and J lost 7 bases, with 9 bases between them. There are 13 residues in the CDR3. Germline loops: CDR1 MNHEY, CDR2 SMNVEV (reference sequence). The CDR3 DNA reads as TGTGCCAGCAGTTTACCGTTCAGGAATGAGCAGTTCTTC. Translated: CASSLPFRNEQFF.

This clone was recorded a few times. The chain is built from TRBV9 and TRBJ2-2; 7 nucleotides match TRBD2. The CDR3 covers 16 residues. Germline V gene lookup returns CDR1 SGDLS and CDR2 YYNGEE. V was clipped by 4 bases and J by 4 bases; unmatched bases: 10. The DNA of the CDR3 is TGTGCCAGCAGCCCCCCGACTAGCATCATCACCGGGGAGCTGTTTTTT. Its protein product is CASSPPTSIITGELFF.

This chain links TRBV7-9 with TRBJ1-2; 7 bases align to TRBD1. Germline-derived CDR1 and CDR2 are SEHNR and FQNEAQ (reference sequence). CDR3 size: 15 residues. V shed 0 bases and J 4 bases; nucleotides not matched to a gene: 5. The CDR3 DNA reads TGTGCCAGCAGCTTAGCCTACCGGGACAGCTATGGCTACACCTTC. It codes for CASSLAYRDSYGYTF. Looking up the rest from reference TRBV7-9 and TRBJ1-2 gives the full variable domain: DTGVSQNPRHKITKRGQNVTFRCDPISEHNRLYWYRQTLGQGPEFLTYFQNEAQLEKSRLLSDRFSAERPKGSFSTLEIQRTEQGDSAMYLCASSLAYRDSYGYTFGSGTRLTVV.

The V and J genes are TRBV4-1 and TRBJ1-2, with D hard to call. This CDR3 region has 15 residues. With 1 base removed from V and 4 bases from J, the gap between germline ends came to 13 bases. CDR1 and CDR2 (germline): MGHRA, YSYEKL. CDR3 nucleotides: TGCGCCAGCAGCCAAGGAACAGATTTATTCTATGGCTACACCTTC. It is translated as CASSQGTDLFYGYTF.

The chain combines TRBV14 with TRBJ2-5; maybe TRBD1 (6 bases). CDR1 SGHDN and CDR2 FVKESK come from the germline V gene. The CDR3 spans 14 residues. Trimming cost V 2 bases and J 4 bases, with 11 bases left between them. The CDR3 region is CASSQNRVGETQYF. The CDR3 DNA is TGTGCCAGCAGCCAAAACAGGGTCGGAGAGACCCAGTACTTC. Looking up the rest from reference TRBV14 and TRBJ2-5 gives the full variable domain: EAGVTQFPSHSVIEKGQTVTLRCDPISGHDNLYWYRRVMGKEIKFLLHFVKESKQDESGMPNNRFLAERTGGTYSTLKVQPAELEDSGVYFCASSQNRVGETQYFGPGTRLLVL.

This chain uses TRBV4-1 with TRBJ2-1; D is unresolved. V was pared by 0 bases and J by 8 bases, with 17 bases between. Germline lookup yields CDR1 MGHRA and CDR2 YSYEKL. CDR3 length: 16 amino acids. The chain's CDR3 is CASSQDPIAGSDEQFF. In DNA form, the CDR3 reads TGCGCCAGCAGCCAAGATCCGATAGCCGGGTCGGATGAGCAGTTCTTC.

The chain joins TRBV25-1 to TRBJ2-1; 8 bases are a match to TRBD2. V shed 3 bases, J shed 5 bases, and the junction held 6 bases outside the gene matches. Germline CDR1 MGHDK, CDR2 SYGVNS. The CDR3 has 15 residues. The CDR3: CASSDGTSTHNEQFF. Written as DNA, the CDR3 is TGTGCCAGCAGTGACGGGACTAGTACTCACAATGAGCAGTTCTTC.

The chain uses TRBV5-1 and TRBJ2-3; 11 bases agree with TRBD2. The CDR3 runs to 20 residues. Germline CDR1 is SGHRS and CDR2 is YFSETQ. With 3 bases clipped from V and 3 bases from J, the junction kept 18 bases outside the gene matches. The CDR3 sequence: CASSSAGTSGTLGETDTQYF. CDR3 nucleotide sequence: TGCGCCAGCAGCTCCGCTGGGACTAGCGGCACATTAGGGGAGACAGATACGCAGTATTTT.

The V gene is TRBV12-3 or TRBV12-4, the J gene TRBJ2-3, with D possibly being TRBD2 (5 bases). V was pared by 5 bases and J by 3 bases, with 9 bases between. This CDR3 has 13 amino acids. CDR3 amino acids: CASSPGLTDTQYF. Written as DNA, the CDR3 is TGTGCCAGCAGTCCAGGACTTACAGATACGCAGTATTTT.

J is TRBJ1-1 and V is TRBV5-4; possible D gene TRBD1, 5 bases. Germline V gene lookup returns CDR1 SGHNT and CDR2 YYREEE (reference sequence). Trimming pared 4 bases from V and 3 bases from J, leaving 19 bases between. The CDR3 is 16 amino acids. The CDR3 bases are TGTGCCAGCAGCCTGATCCAGGGATCTTGGTACACTGAAGCTTTCTTT. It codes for CASSLIQGSWYTEAFF.

The chain's CDR3 is CASSVRFLAIYEQYF. The CDR3 nucleotides are TGCGCCAGCAGTGTCCGGTTTCTAGCGATTTACGAGCAGTACTTC. The rearrangement joins TRBV10-1 to TRBJ2-7, with D possibly TRBD2 on 6 matching bases. The CDR3 consists of 15 residues. Trimming took 4 bases from V and 4 from J, leaving 17 bases between them. CDR1 WNHNN and CDR2 SYGVQD come from the germline V gene (reference sequence).

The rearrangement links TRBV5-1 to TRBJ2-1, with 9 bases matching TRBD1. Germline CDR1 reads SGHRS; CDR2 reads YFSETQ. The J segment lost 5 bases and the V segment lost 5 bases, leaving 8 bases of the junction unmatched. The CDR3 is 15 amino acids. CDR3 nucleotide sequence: TGCGCCAGCAGAACCGGGACAGGGTTACACAATGAGCAGTTCTTC. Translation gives CASRTGTGLHNEQFF.

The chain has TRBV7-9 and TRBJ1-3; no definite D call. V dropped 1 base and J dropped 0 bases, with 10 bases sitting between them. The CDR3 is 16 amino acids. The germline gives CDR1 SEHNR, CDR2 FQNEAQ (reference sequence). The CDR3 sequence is CASSLGSILSGNTIYF. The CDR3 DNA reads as TGTGCCAGCAGCTTAGGGAGCATCCTCTCTGGAAACACCATATATTTT.

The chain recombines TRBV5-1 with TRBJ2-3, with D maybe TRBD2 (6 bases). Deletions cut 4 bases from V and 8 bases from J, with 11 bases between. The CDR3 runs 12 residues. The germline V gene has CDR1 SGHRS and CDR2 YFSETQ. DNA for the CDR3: TGCGCCAGCAGCCCGCAGCGGGTTACGCAGTATTTT. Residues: CASSPQRVTQYF.

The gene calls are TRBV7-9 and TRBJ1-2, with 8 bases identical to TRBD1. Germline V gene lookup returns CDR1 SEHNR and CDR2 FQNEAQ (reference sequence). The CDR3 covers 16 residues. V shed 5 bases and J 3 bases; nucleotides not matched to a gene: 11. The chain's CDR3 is CASSPPGQGADYGYTF. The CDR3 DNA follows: TGTGCCAGCAGCCCCCCCGGGCAGGGGGCGGACTATGGCTACACCTTC.

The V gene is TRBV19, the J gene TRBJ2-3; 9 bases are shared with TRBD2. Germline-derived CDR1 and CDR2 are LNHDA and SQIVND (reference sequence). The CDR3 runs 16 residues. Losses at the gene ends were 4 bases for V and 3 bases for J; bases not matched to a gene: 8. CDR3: CASSTGTSLGTDTQYF. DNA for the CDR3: TGTGCCAGTAGTACCGGGACTAGCTTGGGTACAGATACGCAGTATTTT.

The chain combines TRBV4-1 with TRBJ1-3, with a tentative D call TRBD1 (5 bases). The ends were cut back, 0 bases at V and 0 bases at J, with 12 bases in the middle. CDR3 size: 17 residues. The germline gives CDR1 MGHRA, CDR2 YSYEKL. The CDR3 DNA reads TGCGCCAGCAGCCAAGATATTCAGGGCGGCTCTGGAAACACCATATATTTT. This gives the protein CASSQDIQGGSGNTIYF.

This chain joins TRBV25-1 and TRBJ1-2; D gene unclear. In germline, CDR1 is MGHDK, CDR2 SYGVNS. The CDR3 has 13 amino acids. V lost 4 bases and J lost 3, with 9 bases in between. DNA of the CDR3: TGTGCCAGCAGTGGCACAGAATACTATGGCTACACCTTC. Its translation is CASSGTEYYGYTF.

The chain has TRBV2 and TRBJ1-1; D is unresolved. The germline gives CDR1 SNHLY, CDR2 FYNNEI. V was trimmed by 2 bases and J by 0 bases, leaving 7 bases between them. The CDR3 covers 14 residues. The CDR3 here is CASSEYGLNTEAFF. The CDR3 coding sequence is TGTGCCAGCAGTGAATATGGCCTGAACACTGAAGCTTTCTTT.

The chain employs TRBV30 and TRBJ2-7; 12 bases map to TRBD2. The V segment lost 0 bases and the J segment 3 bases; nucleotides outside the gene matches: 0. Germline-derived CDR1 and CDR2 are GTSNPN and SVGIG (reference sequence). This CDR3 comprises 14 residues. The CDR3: CAWSVLAGGYEQYF. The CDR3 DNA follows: TGTGCCTGGAGTGTACTAGCGGGAGGCTACGAGCAGTACTTC.

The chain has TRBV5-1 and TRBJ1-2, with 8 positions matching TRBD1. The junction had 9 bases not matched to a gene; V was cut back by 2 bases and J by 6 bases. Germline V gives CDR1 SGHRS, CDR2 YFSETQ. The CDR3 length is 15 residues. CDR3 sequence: CASSFEGPGGDGYTF. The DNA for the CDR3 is TGCGCCAGCAGCTTTGAGGGTCCAGGGGGCGATGGCTACACCTTC.

CDR3 sequence reads: CASALPPLRRQNYGYTF. CDR3 nucleotide sequence: TGTGCCAGCGCCCTCCCCCCCCTAAGGAGACAGAACTATGGCTACACCTTC. The rearrangement joins TRBV7-9 to TRBJ1-2; TRBD1 is a possible D gene (5 bases). The CDR3 totals 17 residues. Trimming removed 8 bases at V and 2 bases at J, with 24 bases between. Germline-derived CDR1 and CDR2 are SEHNR and FQNEAQ (reference sequence).